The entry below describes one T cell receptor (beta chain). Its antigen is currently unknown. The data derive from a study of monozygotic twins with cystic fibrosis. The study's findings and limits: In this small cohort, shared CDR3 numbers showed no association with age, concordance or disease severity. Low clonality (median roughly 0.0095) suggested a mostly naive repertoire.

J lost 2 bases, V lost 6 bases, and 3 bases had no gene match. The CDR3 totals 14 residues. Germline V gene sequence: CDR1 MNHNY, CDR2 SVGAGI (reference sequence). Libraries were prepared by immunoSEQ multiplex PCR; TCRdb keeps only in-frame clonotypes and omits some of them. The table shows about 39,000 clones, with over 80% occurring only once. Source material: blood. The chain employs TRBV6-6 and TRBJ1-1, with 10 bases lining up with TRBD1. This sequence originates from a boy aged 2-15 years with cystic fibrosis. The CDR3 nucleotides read TGTGCCAGCAGCCCGACAGGGGGCAACACTGAAGCTTTCTTT. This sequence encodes CASSPTGGNTEAFF.